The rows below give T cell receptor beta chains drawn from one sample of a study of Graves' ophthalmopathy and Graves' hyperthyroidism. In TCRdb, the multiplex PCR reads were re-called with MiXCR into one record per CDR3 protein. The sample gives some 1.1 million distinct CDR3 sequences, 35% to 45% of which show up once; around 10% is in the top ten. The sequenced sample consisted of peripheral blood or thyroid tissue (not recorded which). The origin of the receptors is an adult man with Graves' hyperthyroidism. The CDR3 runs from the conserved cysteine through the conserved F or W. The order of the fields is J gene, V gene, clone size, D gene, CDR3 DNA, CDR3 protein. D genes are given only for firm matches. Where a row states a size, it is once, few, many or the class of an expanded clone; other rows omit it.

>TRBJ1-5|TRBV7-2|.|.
TGTGCCAGCAGCTTAGCGCCGGGGCCCCAGCATTTT
CASSLAPGPQHF
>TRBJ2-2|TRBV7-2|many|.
TGTGCCAGCAGCTTAGCAGGGCCCACCGGGGAGCTGTTTTTT
CASSLAGPTGELFF
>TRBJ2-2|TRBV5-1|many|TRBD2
TGTGCCAGCAGCTTAGCGGGCACCAACACCGGGGAGCTGTTTTTT
CASSLAGTNTGELFF
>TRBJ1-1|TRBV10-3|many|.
TGTGCCATCAGTGAGTCGAACCAGGAGAGTGAAGCTTTCTTT
CAISESNQESEAFF
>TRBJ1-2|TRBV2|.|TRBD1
TGTGCCAGCAGTTCAGGGGGCTGGGGCTACACCTTC
CASSSGGWGYTF
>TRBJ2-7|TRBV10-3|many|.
TGTGCCATCAGCTCTGGGGTCGTCGAGCAGTACTTC
CAISSGVVEQYF
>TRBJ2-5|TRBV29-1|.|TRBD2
TGCAGCGTTGACGACCCCAGACTAGCGGGGGGGCAAGAGACCCAGTACTTC
CSVDDPRLAGGQETQYF
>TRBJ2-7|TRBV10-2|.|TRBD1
TGCGCCAGCAGTGCTCAAGGGACAGGGGGTAGCGAGCAGTACTTC
CASSAQGTGGSEQYF
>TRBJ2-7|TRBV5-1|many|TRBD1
TGCGCCAAGGGGAGTTCGGACGGGGACAGGGCGCGCTACGAGCAGTACTTC
CAKGSSDGDRARYEQYF
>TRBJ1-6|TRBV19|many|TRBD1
TGTGCCAGTATAGAGACAGGGGCTCGGAATTCACCCCTCCACTTT
CASIETGARNSPLHF
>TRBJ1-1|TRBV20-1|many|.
TGCAGTGCTCACCCGCGGTCATTGAACACTGAAGCTTTCTTT
CSAHPRSLNTEAFF
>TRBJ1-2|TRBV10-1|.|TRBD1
TGCGCCAGCAGCCCGACAGGGGGCTCGAACTATGGCTACACCTTC
CASSPTGGSNYGYTF
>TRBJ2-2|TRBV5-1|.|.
TGCGCCAGCAGCTTGATGGAGGGTTCGAACACTGGGGAGCTGTTTTTT
CASSLMEGSNTGELFF
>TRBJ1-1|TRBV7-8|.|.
TGTGCTAGGCCCCCGGGACTGCCTATGAACACTGAAGCTTTCTTT
CARPPGLPMNTEAFF
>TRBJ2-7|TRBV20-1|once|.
TGCAGTGCTAAGGGGGGCCCCACGTATGAGCAGTACTTC
CSAKGGPTYEQYF
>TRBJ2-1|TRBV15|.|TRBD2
TGTGCCACCAGCAGAGATCTGCCTAGCGGGAACAATGAGCAGTTCTTC
CATSRDLPSGNNEQFF
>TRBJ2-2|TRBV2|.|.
TGTGCCAGCAGTGGGGTTAGCTGGAACACCGGGGAGCTGTCTTGG
CASSGVSWNTGELSW
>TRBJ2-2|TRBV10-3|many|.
TGTGCCATCAGTGGGGGGGGACAGCCGAACACCGGGGAGCTGTTTTTT
CAISGGGQPNTGELFF
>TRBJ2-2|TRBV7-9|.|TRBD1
TGTGCCAGCAGCAGGTCTGGGACAGGGATGATTCTACGGGAGCTGTTTTTT
CASSRSGTGMILRELFF
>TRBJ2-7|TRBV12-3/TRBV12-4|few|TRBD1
TGTGCCAGCAGTCCCCTAGACAGGGGAGGCGAGCAGTACTTC
CASSPLDRGGEQYF
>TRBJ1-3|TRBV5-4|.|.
TGTGCCAGCAGCCACGGGGACTACAGGCGCTCTGGAAACACCATATATTTT
CASSHGDYRRSGNTIYF
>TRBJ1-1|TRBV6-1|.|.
TGTGCCAGCAGTGAGAAGGGGGATTGGACTGAAGCTTTCTTT
CASSEKGDWTEAFF
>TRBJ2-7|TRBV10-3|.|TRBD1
TGTGCCATCGGAGCCGGGACAGGGGGCGCCGGGGGCTACGAGCAGTACTTC
CAIGAGTGGAGGYEQYF
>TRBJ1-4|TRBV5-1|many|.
TGTGCCAGCAGTTTGAGCGGGAATGAAAAACTGTTTTTT
CASSLSGNEKLFF
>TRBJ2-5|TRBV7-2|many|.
TGTGCCAGCAGCTTTGGTCAAGAGACCCAGTACTTC
CASSFGQETQYF
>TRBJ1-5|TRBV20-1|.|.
TGCAGTGCTAGCGAGAGGGGCAGGGTCGTTCGACAGCCCCAGCATTTT
CSASERGRVVRQPQHF
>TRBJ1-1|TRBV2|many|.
TGTGCCAGCAGTGACGGGGGCGTAACCACTGAAGCTTTCTTT
CASSDGGVTTEAFF
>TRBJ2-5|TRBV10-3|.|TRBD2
TGTGCCATCAGCCCGACTAGCGGGGTTCAAGAGACCCAGTACTTC
CAISPTSGVQETQYF
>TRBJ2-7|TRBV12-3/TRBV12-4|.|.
TGTGCCAGCAGTCCCATGGACGACTACGAGCAGTACTTC
CASSPMDDYEQYF
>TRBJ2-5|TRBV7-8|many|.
TGTGCCAGCAGCGGTGAGGGCCAAGAGACCCAGTACTTC
CASSGEGQETQYF
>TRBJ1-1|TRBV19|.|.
TGTGCCAGTACTGATGCCAGGCTGAACACTGAAGCTTTCTTT
CASTDARLNTEAFF
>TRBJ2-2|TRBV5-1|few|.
TGCGCCAGCAGCTCCCGGGGACGGGACACCGGGGAGCTGTTTTTT
CASSSRGRDTGELFF
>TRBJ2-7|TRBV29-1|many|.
TGCAGCGTGAAGGGAGGTAACGGATACTACGAGCAGTACTTC
CSVKGGNGYYEQYF
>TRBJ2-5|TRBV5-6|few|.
TGTGCCAGCAGCTTGCTGTCAGTAGAGACCCAGTACTTC
CASSLLSVETQYF
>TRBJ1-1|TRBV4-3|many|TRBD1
TGCGCCAGCAGCCCCCATAGGGGACAGCAGAGTGAAGCTTTCTTT
CASSPHRGQQSEAFF
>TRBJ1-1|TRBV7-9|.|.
TGTGCCAGCAGCTCCCAACTCGGGGTGAACACTGAAGCTTTCTTT
CASSSQLGVNTEAFF
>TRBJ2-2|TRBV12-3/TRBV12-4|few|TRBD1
TGTGCCAGCAGGACAGGGACGAACACCGGGGAGCTGTTTTTT
CASRTGTNTGELFF
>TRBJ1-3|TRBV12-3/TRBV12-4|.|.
TGTGCCAGCAGTTTAAGGGGTTGGACTGGAAACACCATATATTTT
CASSLRGWTGNTIYF
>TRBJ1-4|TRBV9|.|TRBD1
TGTGCCAGCAGCGTAGAGGGGGCGTATAATGAAAAACTGTTTTTT
CASSVEGAYNEKLFF
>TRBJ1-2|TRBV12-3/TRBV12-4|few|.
TGTGCCAGCCATCCGGGTGGTGGCGTAACAATCTATGGCTACACCTTC
CASHPGGGVTIYGYTF
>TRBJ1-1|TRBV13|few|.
TGTGCCAGCAGCTTAGACGGTCGACGGAAGATCATGAACACTGAAGCTTTCTTT
CASSLDGRRKIMNTEAFF
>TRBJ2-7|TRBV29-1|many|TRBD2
TGCAGCGTTTCACGGACTAGCGGGAACTACGAGCAGTACTTC
CSVSRTSGNYEQYF
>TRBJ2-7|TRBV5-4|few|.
TGTGCCAGCAGCCTAGGACTCCTGCTCTCCTACGAGCAGTACTTC
CASSLGLLLSYEQYF
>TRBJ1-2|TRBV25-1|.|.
TGTGCCAGCAGTGAATTCCCGGGGGAGAACTATGGCTACACCTTC
CASSEFPGENYGYTF
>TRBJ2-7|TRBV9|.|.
TGTGCCAGCAGCGCAGCAGGGTTGAGCTACGAGCAGTACTTC
CASSAAGLSYEQYF
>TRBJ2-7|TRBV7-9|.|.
TGTGCCAGCAGTCCTATCGGGGGCGAGCAGTACTTC
CASSPIGGEQYF
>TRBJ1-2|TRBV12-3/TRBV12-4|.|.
TGTGCCAGCAGTTTCCCCGGTGCCCGAGCGACCACCTTC
CASSFPGARATTF
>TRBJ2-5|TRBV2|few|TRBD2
TGTGCCAGTTCCCGACTAGCGGGTTACCAAGAGACCCAGTACTTC
CASSRLAGYQETQYF
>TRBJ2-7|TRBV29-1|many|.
TGCAGCGTCGTTGGGACGGAACTTGGGCAGTACTTC
CSVVGTELGQYF
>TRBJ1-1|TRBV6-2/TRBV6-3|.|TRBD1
TGTGCCAGCAGCTTCGGGACAGGGGGCGAATTAGCTTTCTTT
CASSFGTGGELAFF
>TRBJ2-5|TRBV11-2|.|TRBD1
TGTGCCAGCAGCCGACAGGGGACAAAAGAGACCCAGTACTTC
CASSRQGTKETQYF
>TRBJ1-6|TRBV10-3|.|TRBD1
TGTGCCGTCAGACCGGGACAGTCTCCTTCACCCCTCCACTTT
CAVRPGQSPSPLHF